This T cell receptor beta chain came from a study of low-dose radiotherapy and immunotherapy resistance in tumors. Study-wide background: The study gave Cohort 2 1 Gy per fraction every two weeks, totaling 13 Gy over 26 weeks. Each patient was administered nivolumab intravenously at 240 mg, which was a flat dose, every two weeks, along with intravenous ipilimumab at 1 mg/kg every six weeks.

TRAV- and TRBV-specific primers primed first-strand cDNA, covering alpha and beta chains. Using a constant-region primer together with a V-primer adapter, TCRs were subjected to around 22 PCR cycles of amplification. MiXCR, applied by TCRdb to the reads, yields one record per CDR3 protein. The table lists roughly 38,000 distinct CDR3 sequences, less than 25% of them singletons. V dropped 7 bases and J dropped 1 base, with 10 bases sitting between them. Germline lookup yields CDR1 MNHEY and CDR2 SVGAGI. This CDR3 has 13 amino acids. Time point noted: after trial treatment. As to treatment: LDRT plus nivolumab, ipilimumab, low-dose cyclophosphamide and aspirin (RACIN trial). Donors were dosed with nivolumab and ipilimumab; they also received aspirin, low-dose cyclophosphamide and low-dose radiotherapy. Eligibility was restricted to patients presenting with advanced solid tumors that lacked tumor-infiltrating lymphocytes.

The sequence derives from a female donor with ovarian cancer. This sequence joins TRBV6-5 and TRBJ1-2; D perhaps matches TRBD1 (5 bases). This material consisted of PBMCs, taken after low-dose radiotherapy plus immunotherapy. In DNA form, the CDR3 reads TGTGCCAGCACCCGACAGCTTAACTATGGCTACACCTTC. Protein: CASTRQLNYGYTF.